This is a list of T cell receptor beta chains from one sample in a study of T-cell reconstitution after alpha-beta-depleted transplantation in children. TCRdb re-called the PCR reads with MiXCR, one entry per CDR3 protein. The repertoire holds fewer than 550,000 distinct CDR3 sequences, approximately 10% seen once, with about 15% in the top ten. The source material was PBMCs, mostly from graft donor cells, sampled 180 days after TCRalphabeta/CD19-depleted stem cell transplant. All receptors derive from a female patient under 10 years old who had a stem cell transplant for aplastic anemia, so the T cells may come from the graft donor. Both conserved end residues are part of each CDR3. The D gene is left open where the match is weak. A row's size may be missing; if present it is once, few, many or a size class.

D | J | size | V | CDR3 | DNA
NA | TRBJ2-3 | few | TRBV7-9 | CASSLTSQDTQYF | TGTGCCAGCAGCTTAACTAGCCAAGATACGCAGTATTTT
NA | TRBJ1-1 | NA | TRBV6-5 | CASSSDSSSAFF | TGTGCCAGCAGTTCCGACTCTAGCTCGGCTTTCTTT
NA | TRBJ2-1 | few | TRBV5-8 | CASSLRKRLSSYNEQFF | TGTGCCAGCAGCTTGCGAAAGCGCCTGAGCTCCTACAATGAGCAGTTCTTC
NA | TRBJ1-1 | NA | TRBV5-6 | CASSLGSGGTEAFF | TGTGCCAGCAGCTTGGGTTCTGGGGGGACTGAAGCTTTCTTT
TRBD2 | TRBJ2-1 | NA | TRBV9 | CASSDKRGEGPYNEQFF | TGTGCCAGCAGCGATAAACGGGGGGAGGGTCCCTACAATGAGCAGTTCTTC
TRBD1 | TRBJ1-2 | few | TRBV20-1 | CSSDRVPYGYTF | TGCAGTTCGGACAGGGTCCCCTATGGCTACACCTTC
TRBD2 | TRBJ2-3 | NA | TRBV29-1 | CSSWTSGRTDTQYF | TGCAGCTCTTGGACTAGCGGGAGGACAGATACGCAGTATTTT
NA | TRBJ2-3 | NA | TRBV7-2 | CASSLGGGAITDTQYF | TGTGCCAGCAGCTTAGGTGGCGGGGCTATCACAGATACGCAGTATTTT
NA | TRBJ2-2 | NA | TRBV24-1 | CATSDPRQDGSGELFF | TGTGCCACCAGTGATCCCCGACAGGACGGATCCGGGGAGCTGTTTTTT
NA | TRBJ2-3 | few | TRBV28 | CATRTSVTDTQYF | TGTGCCACCAGGACATCGGTCACAGATACGCAGTATTTT
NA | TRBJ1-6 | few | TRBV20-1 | CSARREVGSSYNSPLHF | TGCAGTGCTAGAAGGGAGGTTGGGAGCTCCTATAATTCACCCCTCCACTTT
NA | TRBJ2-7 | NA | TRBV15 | CATSSSGTSYEQYF | TGTGCCACCAGCAGCTCCGGGACTTCCTACGAGCAGTACTTC
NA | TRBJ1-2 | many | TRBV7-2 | CASSAQRGNYGYTF | TGTGCCAGCAGCGCCCAAAGGGGTAACTATGGCTACACCTTC
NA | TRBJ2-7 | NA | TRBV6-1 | CASSGSLDYEQYF | TGTGCCAGCTCGGGAAGCCTGGACTACGAGCAGTACTTC
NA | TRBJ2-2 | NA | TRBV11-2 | CASNHRRSSPNTGELFF | TGTGCCAGCAACCACAGGCGCTCAAGTCCGAACACCGGGGAGCTGTTTTTT
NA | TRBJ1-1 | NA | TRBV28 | CASSSPGRSTEAFF | TGTGCCAGCAGTTCACCGGGAAGGTCCACTGAAGCTTTCTTT
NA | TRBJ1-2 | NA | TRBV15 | CATSRVGQGYGYTF | TGTGCCACCAGCAGAGTGGGCCAGGGGTATGGCTACACCTTC
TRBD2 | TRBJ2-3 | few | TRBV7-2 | CASSLAAAASGRATDTQYF | TGTGCCAGCAGCTTAGCTGCCGCCGCTAGCGGGAGGGCCACAGATACGCAGTATTTT
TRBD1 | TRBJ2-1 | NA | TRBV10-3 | CAISNIGQGIDEQFF | TGTGCCATCAGTAACATAGGACAGGGAATTGATGAGCAGTTCTTC
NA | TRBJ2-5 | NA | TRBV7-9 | CASSFPGPQETQYF | TGTGCCAGCAGCTTTCCCGGGCCTCAAGAGACCCAGTACTTC
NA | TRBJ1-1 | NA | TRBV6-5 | CASITDRLRTEAFF | TGTGCCAGCATTACTGATAGGCTGAGGACTGAAGCTTTCTTT
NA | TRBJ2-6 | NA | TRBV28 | CASSLDGSGANGLTF | TGTGCCAGCAGTTTGGACGGGTCTGGGGCCAACGGCCTGACTTTC
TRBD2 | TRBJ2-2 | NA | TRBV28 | CASTLAGLNTGELFF | TGTGCCAGCACACTAGCGGGGCTGAACACCGGGGAGCTGTTTTTT
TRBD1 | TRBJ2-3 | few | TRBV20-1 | CSAREGGYSDTQYF | TGCAGTGCTAGAGAAGGGGGCTATTCAGATACGCAGTATTTT
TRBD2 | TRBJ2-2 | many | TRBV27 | CASSYLAAGGELFF | TGTGCCAGCAGTTACCTAGCGGCGGGAGGGGAGCTGTTTTTT
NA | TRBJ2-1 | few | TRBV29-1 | CSGSPTAYNEQFF | TGCAGCGGCTCTCCAACTGCTTACAATGAGCAGTTCTTC
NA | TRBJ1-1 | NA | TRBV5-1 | CASSPPGATEAFF | TGCGCCAGCAGCCCCCCCGGTGCTACTGAAGCTTTCTTT
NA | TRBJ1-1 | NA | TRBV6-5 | CASSYSSRQNTEAFF | TGTGCCAGCAGTTACTCTTCCCGACAAAACACTGAAGCTTTCTTT
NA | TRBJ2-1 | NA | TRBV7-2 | CASSQNEQFF | TGTGCCAGCAGCCAAAATGAGCAGTTCTTC
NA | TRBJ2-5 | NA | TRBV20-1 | CSARPAQETQYF | TGCAGTGCTAGACCGGCCCAAGAGACCCAGTACTTC
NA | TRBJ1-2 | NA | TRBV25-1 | CASSELGADYGYTF | TGTGCCAGCAGTGAATTAGGGGCAGACTATGGCTACACCTTC
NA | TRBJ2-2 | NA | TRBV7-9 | CASTPLGDTGELFF | TGTGCCAGCACCCCCCTTGGGGACACCGGGGAGCTGTTTTTT
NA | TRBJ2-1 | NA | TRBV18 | CASSGSRPLGAYYNEQFF | TGTGCCAGCTCAGGGTCACGGCCCTTGGGGGCCTACTACAATGAGCAGTTCTTC
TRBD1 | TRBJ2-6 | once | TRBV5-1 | CASTLTGTGSGANVLTF | TGCGCCAGCACCCTGACAGGGACAGGCTCTGGGGCCAACGTCCTGACTTTC
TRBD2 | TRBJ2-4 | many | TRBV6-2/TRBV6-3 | CASSYPGTSVSLAKNIQYF | TGTGCCAGCAGCTACCCCGGGACTAGCGTGTCCCTAGCCAAAAACATTCAGTACTTC
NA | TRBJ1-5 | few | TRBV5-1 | CASSLGISNQPQHF | TGCGCCAGCAGCTTGGGGATAAGCAATCAGCCCCAGCATTTT
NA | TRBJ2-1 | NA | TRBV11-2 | CASSLRGVQFF | TGTGCCAGCAGCTTAAGAGGGGTGCAGTTCTTC
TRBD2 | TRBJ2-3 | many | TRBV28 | CASSFLFPPGLAGGTDTQYF | TGTGCCAGCAGTTTTCTTTTCCCTCCGGGACTAGCGGGAGGGACAGATACGCAGTATTTT
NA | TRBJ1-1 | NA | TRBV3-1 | CASSQRGHTEAFF | TGTGCCAGCAGCCAACGAGGACACACTGAAGCTTTCTTT
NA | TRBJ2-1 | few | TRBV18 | CASSPTPGGYNEQFF | TGTGCCAGCTCACCGACACCCGGGGGCTACAATGAGCAGTTCTTC
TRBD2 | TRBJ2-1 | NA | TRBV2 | CASSSLAGAGQGEQFF | TGTGCCAGCAGTTCCCTAGCGGGAGCGGGCCAGGGTGAGCAGTTCTTC
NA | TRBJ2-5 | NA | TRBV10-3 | CAISESQGWTADETQYF | TGTGCCATCAGTGAGTCGCAGGGCTGGACGGCCGACGAGACCCAGTACTTC
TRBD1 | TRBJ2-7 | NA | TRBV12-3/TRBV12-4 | CASRFTGGAPYEQYF | TGTGCCAGCAGATTCACAGGGGGCGCCCCCTACGAGCAGTACTTC
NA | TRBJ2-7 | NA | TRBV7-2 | CASSLRYGDEQYF | TGTGCCAGCAGCCTTCGGTACGGGGACGAGCAGTACTTC
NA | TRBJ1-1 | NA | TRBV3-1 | CASSPNEKGGTEAFF | TGTGCCAGCAGCCCGAATGAGAAGGGCGGCACTGAAGCTTTCTTT
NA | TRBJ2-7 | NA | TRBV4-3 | CASSQDGGGFYEQYF | TGCGCCAGCAGCCAAGATGGGGGGGGCTTTTACGAGCAGTACTTC
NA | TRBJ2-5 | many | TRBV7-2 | CASSLGGWLGETQYF | TGTGCCAGCAGCTTAGGGGGGTGGCTCGGAGAGACCCAGTACTTC
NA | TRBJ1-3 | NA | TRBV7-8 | CASTPDGAPSGNTIYF | TGTGCCAGCACCCCCGACGGAGCTCCCTCTGGAAACACCATATATTTT
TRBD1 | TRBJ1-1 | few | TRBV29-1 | CSGTGFGTEAFF | TGCAGCGGGACAGGGTTCGGCACTGAAGCTTTCTTT
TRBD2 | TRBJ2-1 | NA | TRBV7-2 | CASILAGGPSGQFF | TGTGCCAGCATCCTAGCGGGAGGGCCAAGCGGGCAGTTCTTC
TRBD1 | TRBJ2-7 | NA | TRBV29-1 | CSALGGQGAYEQYF | TGCAGCGCTCTGGGAGGACAGGGGGCCTACGAGCAGTACTTC
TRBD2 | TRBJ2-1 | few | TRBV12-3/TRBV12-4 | CASILGAVAGARRNEQFF | TGTGCCAGCATCCTAGGGGCCGTAGCGGGAGCTCGGCGGAATGAGCAGTTCTTC
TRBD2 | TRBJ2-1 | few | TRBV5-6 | CASRTGGIINEQFF | TGTGCCAGCAGAACGGGGGGGATTATCAATGAGCAGTTCTTC
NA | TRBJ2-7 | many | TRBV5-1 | CASSFGQGTYEQYF | TGCGCCAGCAGCTTTGGGCAGGGTACCTACGAGCAGTACTTC
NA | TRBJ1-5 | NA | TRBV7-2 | CASSLVANSNQPQHF | TGTGCCAGCAGTCTCGTCGCTAATAGCAATCAGCCCCAGCATTTT
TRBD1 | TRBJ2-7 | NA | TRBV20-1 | CSASPRTGATYEQYF | TGCAGTGCTAGCCCCAGGACAGGGGCAACCTACGAGCAGTACTTC
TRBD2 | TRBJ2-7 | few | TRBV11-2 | CASSSYTMKGLANVNEQYF | TGTGCCAGCAGCTCATATACTATGAAGGGACTAGCTAATGTCAACGAGCAGTACTTC
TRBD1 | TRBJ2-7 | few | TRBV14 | CASSQRGQGASILYEQYF | TGTGCCAGCAGCCAGAGGGGACAGGGGGCCTCCATTCTCTACGAGCAGTACTTC
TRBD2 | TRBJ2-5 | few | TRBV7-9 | CASSPGLAGGPVETQYF | TGTGCCAGCAGCCCTGGACTAGCGGGAGGGCCGGTAGAGACCCAGTACTTC
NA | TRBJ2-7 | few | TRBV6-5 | CASSSPPRGSEQYF | TGTGCCAGCAGTTCACCCCCTCGGGGGAGCGAGCAGTACTTC